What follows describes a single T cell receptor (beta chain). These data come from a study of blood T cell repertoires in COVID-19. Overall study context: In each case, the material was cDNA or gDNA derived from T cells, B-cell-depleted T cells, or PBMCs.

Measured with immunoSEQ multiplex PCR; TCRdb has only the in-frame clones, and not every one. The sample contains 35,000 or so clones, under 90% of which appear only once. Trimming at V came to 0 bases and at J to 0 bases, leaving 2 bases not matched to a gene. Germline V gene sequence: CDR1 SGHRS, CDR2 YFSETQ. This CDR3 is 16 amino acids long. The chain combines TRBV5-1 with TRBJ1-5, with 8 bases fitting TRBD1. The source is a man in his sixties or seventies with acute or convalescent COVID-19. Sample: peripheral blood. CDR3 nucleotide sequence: TGCGCCAGCAGCTTGGGAACAGGGGGTAGCAATCAGCCCCAGCATTTT. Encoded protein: CASSLGTGGSNQPQHF. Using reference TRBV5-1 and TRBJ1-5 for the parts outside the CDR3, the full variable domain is KAGVTQTPRYLIKTRGQQVTLSCSPISGHRSVSWYQQTPGQGLQFLFEYFSETQRNKGNFPGRFSGRQFSNSRSEMNVSTLELGDSALYLCASSLGTGGSNQPQHFGDGTRLSIL.